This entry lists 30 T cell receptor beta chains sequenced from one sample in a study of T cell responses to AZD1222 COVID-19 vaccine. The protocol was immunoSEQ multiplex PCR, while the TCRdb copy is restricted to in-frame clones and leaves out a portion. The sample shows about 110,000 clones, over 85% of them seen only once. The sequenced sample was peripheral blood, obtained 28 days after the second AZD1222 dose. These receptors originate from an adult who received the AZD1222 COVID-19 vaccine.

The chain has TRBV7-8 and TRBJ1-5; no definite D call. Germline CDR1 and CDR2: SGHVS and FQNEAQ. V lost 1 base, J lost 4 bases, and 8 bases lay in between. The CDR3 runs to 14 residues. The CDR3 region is CASSLGSGNQPQHF. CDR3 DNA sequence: TGTGCCAGCAGCTTAGGATCGGGGAATCAGCCCCAGCATTTT. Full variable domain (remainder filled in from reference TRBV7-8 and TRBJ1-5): GAGVSQSPRYKVAKRGQDVALRCDPISGHVSLFWYQQALGQGPEFLTYFQNEAQLDKSGLPSDRFFAERPEGSVSTLKIQRTQQEDSAVYLCASSLGSGNQPQHFGDGTRLSIL.

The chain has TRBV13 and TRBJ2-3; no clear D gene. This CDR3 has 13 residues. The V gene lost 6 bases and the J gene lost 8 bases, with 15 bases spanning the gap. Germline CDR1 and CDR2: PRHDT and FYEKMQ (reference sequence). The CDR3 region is CASRPDGVPTQYF. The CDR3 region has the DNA TGTGCCAGCAGACCCGATGGGGTGCCTACGCAGTATTTT.

DNA for the CDR3: TGCGCCAGCAGCTTGGAGCCAGGGGAGAACACCGGGGAGCTGTTTTTT. It translates to CASSLEPGENTGELFF. The chain employs TRBV5-1 and TRBJ2-2, with D possibly matching TRBD1 (6 bases). Germline lookup yields CDR1 SGHRS and CDR2 YFSETQ. This CDR3 contains 16 residues. With 0 bases removed from V and 1 base from J, the gap between germline ends came to 10 bases.

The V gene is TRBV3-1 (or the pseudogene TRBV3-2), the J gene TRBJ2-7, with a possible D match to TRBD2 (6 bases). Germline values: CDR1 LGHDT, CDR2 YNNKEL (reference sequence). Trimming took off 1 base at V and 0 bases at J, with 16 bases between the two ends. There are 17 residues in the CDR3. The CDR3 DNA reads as TGTGCCAGCAGCCAAGTCTTTGGCGGGACGGTCTCCTACGAGCAGTACTTC. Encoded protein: CASSQVFGGTVSYEQYF.

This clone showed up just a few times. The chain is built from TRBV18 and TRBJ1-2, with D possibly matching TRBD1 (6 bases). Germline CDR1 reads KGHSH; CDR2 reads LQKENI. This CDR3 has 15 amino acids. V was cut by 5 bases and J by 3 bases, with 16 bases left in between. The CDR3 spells CASSSSTGNYYGYTF. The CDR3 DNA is TGTGCCAGCTCATCGTCAACAGGGAACTACTATGGCTACACCTTC. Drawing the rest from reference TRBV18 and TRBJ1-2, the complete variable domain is NAGVMQNPRHLVRRRGQEARLRCSPMKGHSHVYWYRQLPEEGLKFMVYLQKENIIDESGMPKERFSAEFPKEGPSILRIQQVVRGDSAAYFCASSSSTGNYYGYTFGSGTRLTVV.

CDR3 nucleotides: TGTGCCAGCAGTGAAAACAGGGGATTCACCATATATTTT. Its translation: CASSENRGFTIYF. The rearrangement uses TRBV6-1 and TRBJ1-3, with TRBD1 matching 7 bases. The CDR3 contains 13 residues. Germline V lookup: CDR1 MNHNS, CDR2 SASEGT. After removal of 2 bases from V and 9 bases from J, the junction contained 4 bases not matched to a gene.

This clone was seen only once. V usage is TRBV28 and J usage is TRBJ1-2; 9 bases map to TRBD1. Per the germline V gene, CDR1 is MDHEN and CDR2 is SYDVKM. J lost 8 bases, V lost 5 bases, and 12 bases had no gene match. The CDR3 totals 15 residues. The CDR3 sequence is CASSPNRGRFLGYTF. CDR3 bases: TGTGCCAGCAGTCCCAACAGGGGGCGCTTTTTAGGCTACACCTTC.

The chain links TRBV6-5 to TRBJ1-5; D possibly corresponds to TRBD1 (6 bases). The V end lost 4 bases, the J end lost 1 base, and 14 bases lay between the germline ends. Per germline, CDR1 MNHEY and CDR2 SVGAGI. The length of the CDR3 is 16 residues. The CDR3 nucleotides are TGTGCCAGCAGTTCCCGGACAGCCGCGAGCAATCAGCCCCAGCATTTT. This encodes CASSSRTAASNQPQHF.

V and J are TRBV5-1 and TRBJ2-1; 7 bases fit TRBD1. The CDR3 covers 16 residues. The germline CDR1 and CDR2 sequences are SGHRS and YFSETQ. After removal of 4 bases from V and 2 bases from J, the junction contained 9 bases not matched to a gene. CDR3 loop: CASSNRDRGAYNEQFF. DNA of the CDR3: TGCGCCAGCAGCAACCGGGACAGAGGGGCCTACAATGAGCAGTTCTTC.

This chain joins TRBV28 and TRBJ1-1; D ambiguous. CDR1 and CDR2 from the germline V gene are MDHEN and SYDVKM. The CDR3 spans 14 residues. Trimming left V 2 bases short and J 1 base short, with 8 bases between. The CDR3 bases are TGTGCCAGCAGTTTAGTTCCCTGGAACACTGAAGCTTTCTTT. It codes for CASSLVPWNTEAFF. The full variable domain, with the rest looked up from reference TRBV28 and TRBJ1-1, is DVKVTQSSRYLVKRTGEKVFLECVQDMDHENMFWYRQDPGLGLRLIYFSYDVKMKEKGDIPEGYSVSREKKERFSLILESASTNQTSMYLCASSLVPWNTEAFFGQGTRLTVV.

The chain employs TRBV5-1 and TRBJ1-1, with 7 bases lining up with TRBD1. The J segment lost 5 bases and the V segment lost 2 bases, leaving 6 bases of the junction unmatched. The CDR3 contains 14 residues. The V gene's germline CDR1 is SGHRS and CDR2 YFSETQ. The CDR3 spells CASSLNTGETEAFF. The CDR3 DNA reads TGCGCCAGCAGCTTAAACACAGGGGAAACTGAAGCTTTCTTT.

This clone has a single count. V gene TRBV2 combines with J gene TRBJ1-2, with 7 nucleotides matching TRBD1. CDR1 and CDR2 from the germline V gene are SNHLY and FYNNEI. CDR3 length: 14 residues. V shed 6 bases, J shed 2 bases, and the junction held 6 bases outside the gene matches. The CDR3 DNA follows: TGTGCCAGCAGCGCGGGACAGCTAAACTATGGCTACACCTTC. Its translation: CASSAGQLNYGYTF.

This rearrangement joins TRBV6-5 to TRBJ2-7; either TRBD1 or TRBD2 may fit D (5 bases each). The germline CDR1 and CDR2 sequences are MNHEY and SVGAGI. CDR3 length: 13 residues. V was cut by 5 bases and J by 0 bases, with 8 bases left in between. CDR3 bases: TGTGCCAGCAGTAGAGGGGACTCCTACGAGCAGTACTTC. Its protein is CASSRGDSYEQYF.

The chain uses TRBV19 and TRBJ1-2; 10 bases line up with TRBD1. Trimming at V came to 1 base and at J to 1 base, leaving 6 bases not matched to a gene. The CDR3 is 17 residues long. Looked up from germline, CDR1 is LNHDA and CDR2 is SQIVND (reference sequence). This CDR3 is CASSIATGQGVNYGYTF. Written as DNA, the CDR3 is TGTGCCAGTAGTATAGCGACAGGACAGGGGGTTAACTATGGCTACACCTTC. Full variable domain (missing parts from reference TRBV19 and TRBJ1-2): DGGITQSPKYLFRKEGQNVTLSCEQNLNHDAMYWYRQDPGQGLRLIYYSQIVNDFQKGDIAEGYSVSREKKESFPLTVTSAQKNPTAFYLCASSIATGQGVNYGYTFGSGTRLTVV.

CDR3 in DNA: TGCGCCAGCAGCCAAGACCAGCAAGGCTACACCTTC. Translating gives CASSQDQQGYTF. The chain carries TRBV4-1 and TRBJ1-2; no definite D call. Trimming took off 0 bases at V and 8 bases at J, with 7 bases between the two ends. This CDR3 has 12 amino acids. Germline assignment: CDR1 MGHRA and CDR2 YSYEKL.

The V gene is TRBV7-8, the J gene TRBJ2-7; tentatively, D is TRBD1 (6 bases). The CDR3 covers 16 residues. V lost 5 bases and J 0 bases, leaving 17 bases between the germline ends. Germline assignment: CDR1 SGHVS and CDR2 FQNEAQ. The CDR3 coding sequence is TGTGCCAGCAGCCCCCGGTCCGCAGGGGTCTCCTACGAGCAGTACTTC. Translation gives CASSPRSAGVSYEQYF.

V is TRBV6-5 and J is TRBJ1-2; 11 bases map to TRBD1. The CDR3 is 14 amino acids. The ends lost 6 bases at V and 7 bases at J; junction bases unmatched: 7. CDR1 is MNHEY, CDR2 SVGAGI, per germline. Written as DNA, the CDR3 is TGTGCCAGCAGACCCCCCGGGACAGGGGGTGGCTACACCTTC. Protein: CASRPPGTGGGYTF.

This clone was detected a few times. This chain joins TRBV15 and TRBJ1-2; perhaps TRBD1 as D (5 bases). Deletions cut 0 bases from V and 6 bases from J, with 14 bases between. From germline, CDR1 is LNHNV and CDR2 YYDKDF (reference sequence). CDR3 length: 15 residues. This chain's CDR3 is CATSRDRGRGNGYTF. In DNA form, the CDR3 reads TGTGCCACCAGCAGAGATCGAGGTCGGGGGAATGGCTACACCTTC.

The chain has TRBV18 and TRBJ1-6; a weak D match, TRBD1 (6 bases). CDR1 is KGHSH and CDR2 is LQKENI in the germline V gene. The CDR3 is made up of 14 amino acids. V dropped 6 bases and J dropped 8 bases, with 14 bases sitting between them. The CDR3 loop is CASSRQVQDSPLHF. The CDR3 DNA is TGTGCCAGCTCCAGACAGGTACAGGATTCACCCCTCCACTTT.

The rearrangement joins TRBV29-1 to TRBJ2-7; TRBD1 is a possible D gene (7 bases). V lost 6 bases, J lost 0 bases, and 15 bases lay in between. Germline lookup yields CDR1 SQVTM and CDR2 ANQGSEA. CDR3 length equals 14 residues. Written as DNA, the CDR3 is TGCAGCGTCGGAGGGGGCAGGGGCTCCTACGAGCAGTACTTC. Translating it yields CSVGGGRGSYEQYF.

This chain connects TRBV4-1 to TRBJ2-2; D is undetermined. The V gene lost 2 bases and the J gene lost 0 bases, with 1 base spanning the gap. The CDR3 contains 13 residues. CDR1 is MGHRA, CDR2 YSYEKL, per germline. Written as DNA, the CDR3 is TGCGCCAGCAGCCAATCGAACACCGGGGAGCTGTTTTTT. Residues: CASSQSNTGELFF.

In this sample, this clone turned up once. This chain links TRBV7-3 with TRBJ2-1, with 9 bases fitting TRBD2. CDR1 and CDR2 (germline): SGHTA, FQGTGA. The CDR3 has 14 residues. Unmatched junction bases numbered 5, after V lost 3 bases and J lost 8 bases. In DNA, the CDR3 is TGTGCCAGCAGCTTGCGGGGGGGCAGGGATGAGCAGTTCTTC. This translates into CASSLRGGRDEQFF.

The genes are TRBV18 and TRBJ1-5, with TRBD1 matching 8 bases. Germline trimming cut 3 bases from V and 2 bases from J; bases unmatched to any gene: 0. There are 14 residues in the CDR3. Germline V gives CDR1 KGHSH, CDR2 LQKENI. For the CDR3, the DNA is TGTGCCAGCTCACCGGGACAGGGCAATCAGCCCCAGCATTTT. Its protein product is CASSPGQGNQPQHF.

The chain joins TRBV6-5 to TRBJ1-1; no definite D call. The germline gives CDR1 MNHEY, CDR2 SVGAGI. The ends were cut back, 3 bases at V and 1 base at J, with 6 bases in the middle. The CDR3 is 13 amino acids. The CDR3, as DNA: TGTGCCAGCAGTTATTATACGAACACTGAAGCTTTCTTT. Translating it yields CASSYYTNTEAFF.

CDR3 sequence: CASRTLGTDTQYF. Here the CDR3 DNA reads TGTGCCAGCCGGACCCTCGGCACAGATACGCAGTATTTT. The gene calls are TRBV6-5 and TRBJ2-3; D not certain. The CDR3 loop spans 13 amino acids. The germline gives CDR1 MNHEY, CDR2 SVGAGI. V was clipped by 8 bases and J by 1 base, with 10 bases between them.

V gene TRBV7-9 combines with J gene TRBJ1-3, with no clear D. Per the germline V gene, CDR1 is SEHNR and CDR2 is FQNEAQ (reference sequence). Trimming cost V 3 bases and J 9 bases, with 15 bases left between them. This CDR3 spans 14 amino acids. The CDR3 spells CASSFVPFRGTIYF. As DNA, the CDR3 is TGTGCCAGCAGCTTCGTCCCCTTTAGAGGCACCATATATTTT.

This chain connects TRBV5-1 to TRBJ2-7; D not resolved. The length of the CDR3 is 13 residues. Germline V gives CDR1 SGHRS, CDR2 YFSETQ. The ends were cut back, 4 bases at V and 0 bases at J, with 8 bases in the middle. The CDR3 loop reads CASSEPSSYEQYF. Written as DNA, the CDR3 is TGCGCCAGCAGCGAACCTAGCTCCTACGAGCAGTACTTC.

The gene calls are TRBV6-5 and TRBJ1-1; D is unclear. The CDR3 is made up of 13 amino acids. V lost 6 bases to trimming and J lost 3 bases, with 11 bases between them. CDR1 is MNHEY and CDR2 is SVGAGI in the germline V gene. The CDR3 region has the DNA TGTGCCAGCAGCCGGAAAAGGGACACTGAAGCTTTCTTT. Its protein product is CASSRKRDTEAFF.

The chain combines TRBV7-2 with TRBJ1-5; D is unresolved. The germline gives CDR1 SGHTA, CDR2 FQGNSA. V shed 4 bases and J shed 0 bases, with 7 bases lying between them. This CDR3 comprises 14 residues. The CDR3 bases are TGTGCCAGCAGCTCTCAGGATAGCAATCAGCCCCAGCATTTT. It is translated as CASSSQDSNQPQHF.

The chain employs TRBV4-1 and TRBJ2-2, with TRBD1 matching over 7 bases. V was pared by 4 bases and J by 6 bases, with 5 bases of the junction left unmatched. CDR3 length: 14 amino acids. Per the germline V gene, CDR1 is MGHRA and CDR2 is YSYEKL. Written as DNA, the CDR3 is TGCGCCAGCAGCCCACAGGGGACGGCCGGGGAGCTGTTTTTT. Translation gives CASSPQGTAGELFF.